Listed here is a single T cell receptor (beta chain). Other DNA variants within this sample encode the same CDR3. The data were taken from a study of cytomegalovirus exposure and HLA in healthy donors. The assay was immunoSEQ multiplex PCR, and TCRdb's table has in-frame clones only and misses some. Here the sample spans about 160,000 clones, about 90% being singletons. CDR1 LNHNV and CDR2 YYDKDF come from the germline V gene (reference sequence). The length of the CDR3 is 15 residues. V was clipped by 2 bases and J by 2 bases, with 12 bases between them. The material sequenced was PBMCs. The source of this sequence is a man younger than 35 in good health and CMV-seropositive. This chain joins TRBV15 and TRBJ1-2, with a tentative D call TRBD1 (5 bases). The CDR3 here is CATSRNRGQNYGYTF. CDR3 in DNA: TGTGCCACCAGCAGAAATAGGGGTCAGAACTATGGCTACACCTTC.